This record looks at one T cell receptor (beta chain) sequence and its context. This sample was taken from a study of regulatory and conventional T cells in breast cancer. TCRdb passed the PCR reads through MiXCR, listing each CDR3 protein once. The sample has 15,000 or so distinct CDR3 sequences; more than 30% are singletons. The sequenced sample was conventional T cells from blood. This sequence originates from a female donor in good health.

In DNA form, the CDR3 reads TGTGCCAGCATCCCCCCCGCGGCACCGAACACTGAAGCTTTCTTT. This sequence encodes CASIPPAAPNTEAFF. The chain recombines TRBV6-2 or TRBV6-3 with TRBJ1-1; D remains unclear. The V gene lost 7 bases and the J gene lost 1 base, with 16 bases spanning the gap. In germline, CDR1 is MNHEY, CDR2 SVGEGT. There are 15 residues in the CDR3.